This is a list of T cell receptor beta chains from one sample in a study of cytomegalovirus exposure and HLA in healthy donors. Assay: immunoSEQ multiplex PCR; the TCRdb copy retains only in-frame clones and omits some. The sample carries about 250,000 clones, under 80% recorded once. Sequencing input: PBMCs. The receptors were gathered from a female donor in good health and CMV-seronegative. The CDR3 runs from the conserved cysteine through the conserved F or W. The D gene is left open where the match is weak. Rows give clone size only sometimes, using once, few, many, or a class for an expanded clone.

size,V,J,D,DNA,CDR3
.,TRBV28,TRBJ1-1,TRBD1,TGTGCCAGCAGTGACAGGGGAAACACTGAAGCTTTCTTT,CASSDRGNTEAFF
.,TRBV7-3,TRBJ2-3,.,TGTGCCAGCGCTCGAGGGGGAGGGGGCACAGATACGCAGTATTTT,CASARGGGGTDTQYF
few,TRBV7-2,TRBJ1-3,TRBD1,TGTGCCAGCAGCCCAGGGGGCCTACGAGCGGGAAACACCATATATTTT,CASSPGGLRAGNTIYF
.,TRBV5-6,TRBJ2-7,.,TGTGCCAGCAGCTTAAGCTACGGTTCCTACGAGCAGTACTTC,CASSLSYGSYEQYF
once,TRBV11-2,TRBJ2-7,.,TGTGCCAGCAGTCTTAGCGGAACCTACGAGCAGTACTTC,CASSLSGTYEQYF
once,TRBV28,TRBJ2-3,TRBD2,TGTGCCAGCAGTTTTCGCGGGAGGGCCAAAGATACGCAGTATTTT,CASSFRGRAKDTQYF
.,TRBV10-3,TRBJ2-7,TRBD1,TGTGCCATCAGTGAGAATCCGGGACAGGGGAACTACGAGCAGTACTTC,CAISENPGQGNYEQYF
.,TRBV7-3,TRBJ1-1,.,TGTGCCAGCAGCGACCTGGGAGTTCGACACACTGAAGCTTTCTTT,CASSDLGVRHTEAFF
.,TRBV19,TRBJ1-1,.,TGTGCCAGTAGTGTAGGGCCGAACACTGAAGCTTTCTTT,CASSVGPNTEAFF
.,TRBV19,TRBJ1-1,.,TGTGCCAGTAGTATGCAGGGATCGAACACTGAAGCTTTCTTT,CASSMQGSNTEAFF
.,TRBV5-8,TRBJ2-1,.,TGTGCCAGCAGCTTGTTAAATGAGCAGTTCTTC,CASSLLNEQFF
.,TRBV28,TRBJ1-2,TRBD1,TGTGCCAGCAGACCCCGGACAGGGGTCCCTACTAACTATGGCTACACCTTC,CASRPRTGVPTNYGYTF
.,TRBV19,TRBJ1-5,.,TGTGCCAGTAGATCAGGGGGCAATCAGCCCCAGCATTTT,CASRSGGNQPQHF
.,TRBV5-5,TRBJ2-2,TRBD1,TGTGCCAGCAGCCTCGAGGGGGCGGTCACCGGGGAGCTGTTTTTT,CASSLEGAVTGELFF
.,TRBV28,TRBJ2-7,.,TGTGCCAGCAGTTTACAGGGAGGCTACGAGCAGTACTTC,CASSLQGGYEQYF
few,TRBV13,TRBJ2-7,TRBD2,TGTGCCAGCAGCCCTAGCGGGAGGACATCGAACGAGCAGTACTTC,CASSPSGRTSNEQYF
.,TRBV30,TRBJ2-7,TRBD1,TGTGCCTGGCAAACAGGGGGCGAAGGCGAGCAGTACTTC,CAWQTGGEGEQYF
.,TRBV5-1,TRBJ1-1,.,TGCGCCAGCAGCTTGTGGTCAGAGGGCACTGAAGCTTTCTTT,CASSLWSEGTEAFF
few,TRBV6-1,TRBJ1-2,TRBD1,TGTGCCAGCAGTGAAATCGAGGGAGCAGGGGGAGGCTACACCTTC,CASSEIEGAGGGYTF
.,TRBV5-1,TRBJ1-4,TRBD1,TGCGCCAGCGGGGACAGTAATGAAAAACTGTTTTTT,CASGDSNEKLFF
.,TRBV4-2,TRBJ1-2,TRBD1,TGTGCCAGCAGCCAAGATTTGGGACAGGGGACCTATGGCTACACCTTC,CASSQDLGQGTYGYTF
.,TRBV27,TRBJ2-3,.,TGTGCCAGCAGTTTCATGGGACAAAGCACAGATACGCAGTATTTT,CASSFMGQSTDTQYF
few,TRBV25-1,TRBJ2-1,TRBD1,TGTGCCAGCAGACCCGTAGGGCAGGGGGCCAACAATGAGCAGTTCTTC,CASRPVGQGANNEQFF
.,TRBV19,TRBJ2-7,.,TGTGCCAGTAGTATAGAGGGAGGAAGGTACGAGCAGTACTTC,CASSIEGGRYEQYF
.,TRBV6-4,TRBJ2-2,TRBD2,TGTGCCAGCAGTGCACTAGCGGGAGCCGGGGAGCTGTTTTTT,CASSALAGAGELFF
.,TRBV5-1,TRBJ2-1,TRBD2,TGCGCCAGCAGTTTTATAGCGGGAGGCGGTAATGAGCAGTTCTTC,CASSFIAGGGNEQFF
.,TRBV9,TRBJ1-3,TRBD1,TGTGCCAGCAGCGTAAGAACAGGGGAAAACACCATATATTTT,CASSVRTGENTIYF
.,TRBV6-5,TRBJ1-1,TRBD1,TGTGCCAGCACTCCTCTAGACAGGGGCACTGAAGCTTTCTTT,CASTPLDRGTEAFF
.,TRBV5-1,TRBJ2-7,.,TGCGCCAGCAGCGCCGGAGCGGCCCAAGTTTACGAGCAGTACTTC,CASSAGAAQVYEQYF
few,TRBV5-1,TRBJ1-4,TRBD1,TGCGCCAGCAGCTTGGGGACAGGGGTTAATGAAAAACTGTTTTTT,CASSLGTGVNEKLFF
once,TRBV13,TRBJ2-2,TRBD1,TGTGCCAGCAGCTTAGGACCGGGGACAGGGGTTACCGGGGAGCTGTTTTTT,CASSLGPGTGVTGELFF
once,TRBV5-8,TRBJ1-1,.,TGTGCCAGCACCCGGGAGTTAAACACTGAAGCTTTCTTT,CASTRELNTEAFF
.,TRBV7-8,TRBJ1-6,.,TGTGCCAGCAGCTCCCGACAGGAAACCTATAATTCACCCCTCCACTTT,CASSSRQETYNSPLHF
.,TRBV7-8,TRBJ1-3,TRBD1,TGTGCCAGCAGCACAGGGGGACAGAACGGAAACACCATATATTTT,CASSTGGQNGNTIYF
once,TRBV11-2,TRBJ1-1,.,TGTGCCAGCAGGCTGGGTACAGGGAGTAGAGAAACTGAAGCTTTCTTT,CASRLGTGSRETEAFF
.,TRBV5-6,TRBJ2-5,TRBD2,TGTGCCAGCAGCTTAAAAAGAAGCGGGATAGTTGTGGAGACCCAGTACTTC,CASSLKRSGIVVETQYF
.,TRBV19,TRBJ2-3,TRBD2,TGTGCCAGCCTAGAACCAGGGAGGGCCGCAGATACGCAGTATTTT,CASLEPGRAADTQYF
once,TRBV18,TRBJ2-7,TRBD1,TGTGCCAGCTCACCCGGGACAGTGGATTACGAGCAGTACTTC,CASSPGTVDYEQYF
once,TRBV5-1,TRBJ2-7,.,TGCGCCAGCAGCTTGGGCCCCAGCGAGGTCTACGAGCAGTACTTC,CASSLGPSEVYEQYF
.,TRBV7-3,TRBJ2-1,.,TGTGCCAGCAGCTCGGACACTTACAATGAGCAGTTCTTC,CASSSDTYNEQFF
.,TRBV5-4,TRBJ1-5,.,TGTGCCAGCAGCTTACTAGGTCAGCCCCAGCATTTT,CASSLLGQPQHF
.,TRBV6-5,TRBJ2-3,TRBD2,TGTGCCAGCAAAGCGGGGGGCACAGATACGCAGTATTTT,CASKAGGTDTQYF
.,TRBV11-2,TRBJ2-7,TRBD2,TGTGCCAGCAGCTTAGGGGCGGGGGGTCGAGGCGAGCAGTACTTC,CASSLGAGGRGEQYF
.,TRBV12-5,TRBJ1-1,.,TGTGCTAGTGGTTTGCCCGGGGGGGTAAGAGGAACTGAAGCTTTCTTT,CASGLPGGVRGTEAFF
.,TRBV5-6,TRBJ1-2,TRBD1,TGTGCCAGCAGCAGGACAGGGCAAGAAGATAACTATGGCTACACCTTC,CASSRTGQEDNYGYTF
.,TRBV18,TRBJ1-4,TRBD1,TGTGCCAGCTCACCACAGGGGGCGAATGAAAAACTGTTTTTT,CASSPQGANEKLFF
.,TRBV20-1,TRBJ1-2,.,TGCAGTGCCTCTGAGGGATCGGACTACACCTTC,CSASEGSDYTF
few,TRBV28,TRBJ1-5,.,TGTGCCAGCAGTTTGTCCAAGGGGAGGCGTAGCAATCAGCCCCAGCATTTT,CASSLSKGRRSNQPQHF
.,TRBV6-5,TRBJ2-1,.,TGTGCCAGCAGCGGGATTAAGGGATATGAGCAGTTCTTC,CASSGIKGYEQFF
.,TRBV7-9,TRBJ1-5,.,TGTGCCAGCAGCCCCGACGGGGGTCAGCCCCAGCATTTT,CASSPDGGQPQHF
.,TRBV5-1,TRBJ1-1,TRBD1,TGCGCCAGCAGCTCCTATCGGACAGGGAGAGCTTTCTTT,CASSSYRTGRAFF
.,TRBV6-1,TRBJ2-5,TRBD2,TGTGCCAGCAGCGGGGGACTAGCGGGAAAAGAGACCCAGTACTTC,CASSGGLAGKETQYF
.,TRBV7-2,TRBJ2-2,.,TGTGCCAGCAGCTTCGCGAACACCGGGGAGCTGTTTTTT,CASSFANTGELFF
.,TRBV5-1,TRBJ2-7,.,TGCGCCAGCAGCTTGGTTCAGGGTAAAGGGGAGCAGTACTTC,CASSLVQGKGEQYF
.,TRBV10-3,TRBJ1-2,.,TGTGCCATCAGTGGGAACAGCCAGCATGGCTACACCTTC,CAISGNSQHGYTF
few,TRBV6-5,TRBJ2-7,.,TGTGCCAGCAGTTACGGTGCAGAGGCCTACGAGCAGTACTTC,CASSYGAEAYEQYF
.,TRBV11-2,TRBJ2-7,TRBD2,TGTGCCAGCAGCCCCGGGACTAGTTACGAGCAGTACTTC,CASSPGTSYEQYF
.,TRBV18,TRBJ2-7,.,TGTGCCAGCTCAATCGACTCTCGCTACGAGCAGTACTTC,CASSIDSRYEQYF
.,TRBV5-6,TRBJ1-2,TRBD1,TGTGCCAGCAGCTGGGACAGGAACCTCTATGGCTACACCTTC,CASSWDRNLYGYTF
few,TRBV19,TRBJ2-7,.,TGTGCCAGTACCGGGGATTCCTACGAGCAGTACTTC,CASTGDSYEQYF